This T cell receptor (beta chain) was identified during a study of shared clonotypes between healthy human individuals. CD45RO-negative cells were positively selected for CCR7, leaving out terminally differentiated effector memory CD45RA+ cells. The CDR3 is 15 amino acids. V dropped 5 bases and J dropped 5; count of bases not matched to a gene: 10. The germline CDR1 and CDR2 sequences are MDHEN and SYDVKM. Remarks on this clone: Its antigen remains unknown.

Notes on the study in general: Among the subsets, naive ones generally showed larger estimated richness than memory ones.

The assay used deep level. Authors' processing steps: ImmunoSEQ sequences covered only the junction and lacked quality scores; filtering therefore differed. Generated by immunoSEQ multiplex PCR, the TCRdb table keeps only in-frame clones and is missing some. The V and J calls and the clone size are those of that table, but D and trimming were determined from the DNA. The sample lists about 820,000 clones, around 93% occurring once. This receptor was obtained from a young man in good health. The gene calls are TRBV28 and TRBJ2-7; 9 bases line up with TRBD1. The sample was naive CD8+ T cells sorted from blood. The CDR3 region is CASSPWTGAKDEQYF. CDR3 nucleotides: TGTGCCAGCAGTCCCTGGACAGGGGCGAAGGACGAGCAGTACTTC.